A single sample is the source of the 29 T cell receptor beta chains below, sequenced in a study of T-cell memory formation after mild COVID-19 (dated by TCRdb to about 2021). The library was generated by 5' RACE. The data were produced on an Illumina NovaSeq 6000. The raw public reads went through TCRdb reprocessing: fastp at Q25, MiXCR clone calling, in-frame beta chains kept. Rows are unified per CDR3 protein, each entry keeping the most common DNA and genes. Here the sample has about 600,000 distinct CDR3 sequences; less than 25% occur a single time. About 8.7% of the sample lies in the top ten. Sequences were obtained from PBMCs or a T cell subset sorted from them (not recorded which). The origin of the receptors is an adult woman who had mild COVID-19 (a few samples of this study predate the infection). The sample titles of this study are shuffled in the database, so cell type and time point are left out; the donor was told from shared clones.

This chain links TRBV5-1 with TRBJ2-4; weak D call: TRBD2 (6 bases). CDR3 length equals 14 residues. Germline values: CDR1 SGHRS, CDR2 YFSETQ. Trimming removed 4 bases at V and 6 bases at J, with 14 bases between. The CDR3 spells CASSLGTPGNIQYF. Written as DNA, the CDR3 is TGCGCCAGCAGCCTCGGGACTCCCGGAAACATTCAGTACTTC.

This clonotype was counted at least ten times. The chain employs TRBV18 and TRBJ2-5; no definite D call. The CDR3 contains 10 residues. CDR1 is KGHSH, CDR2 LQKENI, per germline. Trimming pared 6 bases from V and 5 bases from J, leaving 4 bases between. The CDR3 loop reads CASSAETQYF. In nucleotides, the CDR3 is TGTGCCAGCTCCGCCGAGACCCAGTACTTC.

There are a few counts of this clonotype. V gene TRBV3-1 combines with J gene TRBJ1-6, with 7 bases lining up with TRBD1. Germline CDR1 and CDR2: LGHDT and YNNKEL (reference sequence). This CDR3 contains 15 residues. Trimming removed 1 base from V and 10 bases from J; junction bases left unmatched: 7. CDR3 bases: TGTGCCAGCAGCCAAGGAAGGGGGCTCGGGTCACCCCTCCACTTT. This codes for CASSQGRGLGSPLHF.

DNA for the CDR3: TGTGCCAGCAGCTTGAGGCGGGGGCCGTCCTACGAGCAGTACTTC. The encoded protein is CASSLRRGPSYEQYF. The V gene is TRBV7-7, the J gene TRBJ2-7; a possible D gene is TRBD2 (7 bases). Germline assignment: CDR1 SSHAT and CDR2 FNYEAQ (reference sequence). This CDR3 has 15 residues. V lost 3 bases, J lost 1 base, and 13 bases lay in between.

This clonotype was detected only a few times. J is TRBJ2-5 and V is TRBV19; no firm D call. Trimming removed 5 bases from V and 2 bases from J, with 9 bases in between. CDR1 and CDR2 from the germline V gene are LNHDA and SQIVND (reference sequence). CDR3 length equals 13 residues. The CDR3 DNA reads TGTGCCAGTAGTCGGGCGACGCAAGAGACCCAGTACTTC. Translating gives CASSRATQETQYF.

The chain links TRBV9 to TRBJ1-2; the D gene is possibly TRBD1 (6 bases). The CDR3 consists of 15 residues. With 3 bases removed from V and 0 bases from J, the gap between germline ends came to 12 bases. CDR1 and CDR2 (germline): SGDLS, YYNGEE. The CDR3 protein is CASSETGNPNYGYTF. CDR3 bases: TGTGCCAGCAGCGAAACAGGGAACCCTAACTATGGCTACACCTTC. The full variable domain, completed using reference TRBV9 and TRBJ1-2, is DSGVTQTPKHLITATGQRVTLRCSPRSGDLSVYWYQQSLDQGLQFLIQYYNGEERAKGNILERFSAQQFPDLHSELNLSSLELGDSALYFCASSETGNPNYGYTFGSGTRLTVV.

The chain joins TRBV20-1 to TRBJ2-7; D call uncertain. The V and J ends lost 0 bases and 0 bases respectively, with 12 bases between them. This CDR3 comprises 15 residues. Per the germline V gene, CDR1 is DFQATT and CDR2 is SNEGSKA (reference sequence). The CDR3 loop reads CSAREGTVSSYEQYF. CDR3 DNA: TGCAGTGCTAGAGAAGGCACGGTGAGCTCCTACGAGCAGTACTTC.

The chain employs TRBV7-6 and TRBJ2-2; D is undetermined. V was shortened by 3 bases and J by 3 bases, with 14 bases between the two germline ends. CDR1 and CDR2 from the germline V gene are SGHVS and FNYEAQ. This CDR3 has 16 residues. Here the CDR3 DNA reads TGTGCCAGCAGCTTTAAAGATGGTGCGGACACCGGGGAGCTGTTTTTT. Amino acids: CASSFKDGADTGELFF.

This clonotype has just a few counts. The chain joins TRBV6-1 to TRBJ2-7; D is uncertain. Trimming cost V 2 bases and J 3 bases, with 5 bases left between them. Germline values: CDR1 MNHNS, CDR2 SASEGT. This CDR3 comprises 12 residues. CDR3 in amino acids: CASSEWGYEQYF. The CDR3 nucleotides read TGTGCCAGCAGTGAATGGGGCTACGAGCAGTACTTC.

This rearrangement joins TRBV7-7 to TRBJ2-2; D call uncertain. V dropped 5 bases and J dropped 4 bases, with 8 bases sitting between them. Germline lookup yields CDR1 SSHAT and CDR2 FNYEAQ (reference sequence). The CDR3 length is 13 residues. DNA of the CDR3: TGTGCCAGCAGCAACCAGCTCACCGGGGAGCTGTTTTTT. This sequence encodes CASSNQLTGELFF. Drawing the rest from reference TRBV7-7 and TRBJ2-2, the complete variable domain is GAGVSQSPRYKVTKRGQDVTLRCDPISSHATLYWYQQALGQGPEFLTYFNYEAQPDKSGLPSDRFSAERPEGSISTLTIQRTEQRDSAMYRCASSNQLTGELFFGEGSRLTVL.

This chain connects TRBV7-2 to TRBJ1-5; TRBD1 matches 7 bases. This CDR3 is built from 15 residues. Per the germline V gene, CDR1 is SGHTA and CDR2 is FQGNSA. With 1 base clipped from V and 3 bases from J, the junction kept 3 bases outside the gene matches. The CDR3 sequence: CASSLEGQLNQPQHF. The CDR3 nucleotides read TGTGCCAGCAGCTTAGAGGGACAGCTCAATCAGCCCCAGCATTTT.

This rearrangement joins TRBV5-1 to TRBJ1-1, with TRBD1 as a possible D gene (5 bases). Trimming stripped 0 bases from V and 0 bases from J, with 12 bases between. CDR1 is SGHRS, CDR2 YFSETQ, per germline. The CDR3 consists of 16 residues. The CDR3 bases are TGCGCCAGCAGCTTGGCTCGGGGCCTCATGAACACTGAAGCTTTCTTT. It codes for CASSLARGLMNTEAFF.

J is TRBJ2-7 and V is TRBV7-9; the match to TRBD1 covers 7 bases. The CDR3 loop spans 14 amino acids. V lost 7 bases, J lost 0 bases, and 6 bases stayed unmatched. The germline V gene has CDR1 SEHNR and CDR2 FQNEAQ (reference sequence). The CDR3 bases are TGTGCCAGCACCGCCACAGGGGTCTCCTACGAGCAGTACTTC. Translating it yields CASTATGVSYEQYF.

The CDR3 sequence: CSAWASPFLQETQYF. CDR3 nucleotides: TGCAGTGCTTGGGCCAGCCCCTTCCTCCAAGAGACCCAGTACTTC. The rearrangement uses TRBV20-1 and TRBJ2-5; D is unresolved. The V gene lost 5 bases and the J gene lost 1 base, with 17 bases spanning the gap. Germline CDR1 DFQATT, CDR2 SNEGSKA (reference sequence). The CDR3 has 15 amino acids.

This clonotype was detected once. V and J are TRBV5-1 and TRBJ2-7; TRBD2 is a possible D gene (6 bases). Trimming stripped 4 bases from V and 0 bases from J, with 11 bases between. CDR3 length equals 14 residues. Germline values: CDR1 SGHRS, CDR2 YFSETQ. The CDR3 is CASSVPGDSYEQYF. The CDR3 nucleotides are TGCGCCAGCAGCGTTCCGGGGGACTCCTACGAGCAGTACTTC.

The DNA for the CDR3 is TGCGCCAGCAGCCAAGTGGTACACCTGAACACTGAAGCTTTCTTT. Its translation is CASSQVVHLNTEAFF. The chain recombines TRBV4-1 with TRBJ1-1; D not resolved. The CDR3 is made up of 15 amino acids. Trimming stripped 1 base from V and 0 bases from J, with 9 bases between. CDR1 and CDR2 from the germline V gene are MGHRA and YSYEKL.

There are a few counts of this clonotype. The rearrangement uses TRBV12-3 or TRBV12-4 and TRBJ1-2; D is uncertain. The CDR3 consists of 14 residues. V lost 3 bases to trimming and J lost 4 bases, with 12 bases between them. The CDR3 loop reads CASSLEGTLYGYTF. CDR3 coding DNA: TGTGCCAGCAGTTTGGAGGGAACCCTCTATGGCTACACCTTC.

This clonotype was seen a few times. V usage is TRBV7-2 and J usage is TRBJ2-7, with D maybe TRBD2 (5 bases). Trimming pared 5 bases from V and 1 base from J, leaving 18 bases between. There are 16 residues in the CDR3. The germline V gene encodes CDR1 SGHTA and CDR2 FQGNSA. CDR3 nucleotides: TGTGCCAGCAGCGAAAGAGGGCAGCCACCATCCTACGAGCAGTACTTC. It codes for CASSERGQPPSYEQYF.

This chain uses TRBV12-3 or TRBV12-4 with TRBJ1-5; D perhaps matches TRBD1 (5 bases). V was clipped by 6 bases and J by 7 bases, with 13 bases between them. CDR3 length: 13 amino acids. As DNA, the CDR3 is TGTGCCAGCAGCTATCAGGGTTTACAGCCCCAGCATTTT. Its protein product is CASSYQGLQPQHF.

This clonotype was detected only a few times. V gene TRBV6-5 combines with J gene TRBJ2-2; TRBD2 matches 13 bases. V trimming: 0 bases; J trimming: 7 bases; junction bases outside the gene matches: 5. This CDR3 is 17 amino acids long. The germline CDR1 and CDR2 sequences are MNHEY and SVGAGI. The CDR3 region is CASSYSTSGGWNGELFF. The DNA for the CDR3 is TGTGCCAGCAGTTACTCGACTAGCGGGGGGTGGAACGGGGAGCTGTTTTTT.

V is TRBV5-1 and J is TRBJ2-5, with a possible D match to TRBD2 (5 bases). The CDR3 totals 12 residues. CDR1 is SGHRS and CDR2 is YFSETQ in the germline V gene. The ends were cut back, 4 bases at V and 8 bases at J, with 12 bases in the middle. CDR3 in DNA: TGCGCCAGCAGCCCCGTTCGGGGAACCCAGTACTTC. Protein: CASSPVRGTQYF.

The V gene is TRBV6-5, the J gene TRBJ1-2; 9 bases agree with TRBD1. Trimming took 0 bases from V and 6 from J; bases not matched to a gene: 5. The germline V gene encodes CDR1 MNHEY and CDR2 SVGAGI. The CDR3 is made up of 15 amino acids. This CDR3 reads CASSYSPDRGDGYTF. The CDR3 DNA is TGTGCCAGCAGTTACTCTCCGGACAGGGGAGATGGCTACACCTTC.

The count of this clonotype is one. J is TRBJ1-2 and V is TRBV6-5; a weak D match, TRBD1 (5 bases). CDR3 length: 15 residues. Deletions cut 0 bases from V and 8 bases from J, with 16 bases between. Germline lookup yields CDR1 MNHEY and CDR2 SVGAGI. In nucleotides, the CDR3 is TGTGCCAGCAGTTACTCGAGGGGCCTTGCGAAGGGCTACACCTTC. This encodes CASSYSRGLAKGYTF.

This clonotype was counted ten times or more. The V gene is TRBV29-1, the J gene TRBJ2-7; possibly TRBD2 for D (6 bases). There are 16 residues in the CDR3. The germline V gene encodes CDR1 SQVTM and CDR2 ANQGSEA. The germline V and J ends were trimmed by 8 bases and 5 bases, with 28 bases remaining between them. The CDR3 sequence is CSPTRDSLRGLHEQYF. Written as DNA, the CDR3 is TGCAGCCCCACCCGGGACTCACTAAGGGGACTCCACGAGCAGTACTTC.

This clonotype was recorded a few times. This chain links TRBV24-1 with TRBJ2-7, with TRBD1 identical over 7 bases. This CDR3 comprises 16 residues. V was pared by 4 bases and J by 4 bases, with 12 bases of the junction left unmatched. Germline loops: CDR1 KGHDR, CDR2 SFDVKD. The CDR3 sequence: CATSEDSGTDIYEQYF. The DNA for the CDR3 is TGTGCCACCAGTGAAGATTCCGGGACAGACATATACGAGCAGTACTTC.

CDR3 in DNA: TGTGCCACCAGTGACTCCGGGACAGGTTACTCCTACGAGCAGTACTTC. It is translated as CATSDSGTGYSYEQYF. The chain links TRBV24-1 to TRBJ2-7; 8 nucleotides match TRBD1. V shed 4 bases, J shed 0 bases, and the junction held 7 bases outside the gene matches. CDR3 length: 16 amino acids. Germline loops: CDR1 KGHDR, CDR2 SFDVKD.

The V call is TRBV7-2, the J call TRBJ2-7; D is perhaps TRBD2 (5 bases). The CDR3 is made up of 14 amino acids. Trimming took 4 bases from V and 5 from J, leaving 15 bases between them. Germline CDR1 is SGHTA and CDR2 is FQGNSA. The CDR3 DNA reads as TGTGCCAGCAGCTCGGGATTCCGCTTGGACGAGCAGTACTTC. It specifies CASSSGFRLDEQYF. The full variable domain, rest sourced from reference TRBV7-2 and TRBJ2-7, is GAGVSQSPSNKVTEKGKDVELRCDPISGHTALYWYRQSLGQGLEFLIYFQGNSAPDKSGLPSDRFSAERTGGSVSTLTIQRTQQEDSAVYLCASSSGFRLDEQYFGPGTRLTVT.

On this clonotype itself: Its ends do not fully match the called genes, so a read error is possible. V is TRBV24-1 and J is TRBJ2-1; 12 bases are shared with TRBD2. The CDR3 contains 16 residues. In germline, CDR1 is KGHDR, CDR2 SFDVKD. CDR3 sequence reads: CDTSDLGLAGGNEQFF. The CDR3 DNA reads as TGTGACACCAGTGATTTGGGGCTAGCGGGGGGGAATGAGCAGTTCTTC.

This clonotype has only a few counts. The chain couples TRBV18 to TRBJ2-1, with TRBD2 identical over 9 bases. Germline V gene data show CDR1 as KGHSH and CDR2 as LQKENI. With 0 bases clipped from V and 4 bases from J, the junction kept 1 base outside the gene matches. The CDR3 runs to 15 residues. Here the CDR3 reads CASSPPSGSYNEQFF. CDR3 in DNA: TGTGCCAGCTCACCACCTAGCGGGAGTTACAATGAGCAGTTCTTC.